One sample yielded the 5 T cell receptor beta chains listed below, sequenced in a study of early T cells in non-severe SARS-CoV-2 infection. TCRdb processed the 5' RACE reads anew with MiXCR; each CDR3 protein has one entry. The sample carries roughly 52,000 distinct CDR3 sequences, 8% to 10% recorded once. Sequences were obtained from whole blood. These TCRs come from an adult who was a healthcare worker with PCR-confirmed SARS-CoV-2 infection or an uninfected control (not recorded which).

In this sample, this clonotype turned up many times. The chain combines TRBV21-1 with TRBJ2-1; the table's D call TRBD2 went unverified against the DNA. TRBV21-1 is a listed pseudogene. CDR3 size: 13 residues. The CDR3 loop is CARGTSGKVEQFF. CDR3 DNA sequence: TGTGCCCGCGGGACTAGCGGGAAGGTTGAGCAGTTCTTC.

The chain combines TRBV5-1 with TRBJ2-7, with no clear D. This CDR3 has 12 amino acids. CDR1 is SGHRS, CDR2 YFSETQ, per germline. The V gene lost 4 bases and the J gene lost 9 bases, with 14 bases spanning the gap. CDR3 sequence reads: CASSIARGAQYF. CDR3 bases: TGCGCCAGCAGCATTGCCCGAGGTGCGCAGTACTTC.

The V and J genes are TRBV27 and TRBJ2-7; D tentatively reads TRBD1 or TRBD2 (5 bases each). Germline CDR1 and CDR2: MNHEY and SMNVEV (reference sequence). The length of the CDR3 is 14 residues. V was pared by 0 bases and J by 3 bases, with 9 bases between. The CDR3: CASSLSGTVYEQYF. The CDR3 nucleotides read TGTGCCAGCAGTTTATCGGGGACGGTCTACGAGCAGTACTTC.

This clonotype was seen a few times. This chain links TRBV4-2 with TRBJ2-1, with D possibly being TRBD1 or TRBD2 (6 bases each). There are 18 residues in the CDR3. CDR1 is LGHNA, CDR2 YNFKEQ, per germline. The V and J ends lost 0 bases and 2 bases respectively, with 17 bases between them. CDR3 region: CASSQDPPQGRTYNEQFF. DNA for the CDR3: TGTGCCAGCAGCCAAGATCCCCCCCAGGGGAGGACCTACAATGAGCAGTTCTTC.

The chain has TRBV27 and TRBJ1-1; TRBD1 matches at 8 bases. The germline V gene has CDR1 MNHEY and CDR2 SMNVEV (reference sequence). The CDR3 is 18 residues long. V shed 0 bases and J 6 bases; nucleotides not matched to a gene: 15. CDR3 region: CASSLSTPDRVGMPEAFF. CDR3 sequence (DNA): TGTGCCAGCAGTTTATCCACCCCGGACAGGGTAGGGATGCCTGAAGCTTTCTTT.